Following are 2 T cell receptor beta chains from one sample sequenced in a study of T cells after somatic rescue of genetic block (dated by TCRdb to about 2020). The method was the immunoSEQ multiplex PCR assay. This is the immuneACCESS table as TCRdb keeps it, with only in-frame sequences that have V and J called. A part of the clones is gone; compared with another copy, unresolved V genes explain less than half, and the rest is unexplained. The sample has 55,000 to 70,000 clones on record, about 90% of them singletons. About 2.7% of the sample rests with the top ten. What was sequenced was peripheral blood mononuclear cells (PBMCs). Source of these receptors: a man between 40 and 49 years old.

This sequence joins TRBV10-3 and TRBJ2-5; 11 bases map to TRBD2. The CDR3 totals 15 residues. V shed 6 bases, J shed 1 base, and the junction held 4 bases outside the gene matches. In germline, CDR1 is ENHRY, CDR2 SYGVKD. The CDR3 DNA sequence: TGTGCCATCAGGCCTAGCGGGGGGACCCAAGAGACCCAGTACTTC. It translates to CAIRPSGGTQETQYF.

This clone was observed a few times. The rearrangement joins TRBV11-2 to TRBJ1-6; D possibly corresponds to TRBD1 (6 bases). The CDR3 is 13 residues long. Trimming removed 4 bases from V and 6 bases from J, with 7 bases in between. The V gene's germline CDR1 is SGHAT and CDR2 FQNNGV. The CDR3 DNA reads as TGTGCCAGCAGCTCACAGGGTAATTCACCCCTCCACTTT. Its translation: CASSSQGNSPLHF.